The TCR beta chain under discussion was sequenced for a study of OX40 agonist ivuxolimab in advanced cancers. The assay was immunoSEQ multiplex PCR, and TCRdb's table has in-frame clones only and misses some. This sample has about 45,000 clones, with 80% to 90% found just once. CDR3 size: 14 residues. CDR1 is WNHNN and CDR2 is SYGVQD in the germline V gene (reference sequence). V shed 4 bases and J shed 1 base, with 10 bases lying between them. The chain is built from TRBV10-1 and TRBJ1-1; D ambiguous. The sequence was collected from an adult with an advanced solid tumor such as melanoma, head and neck, liver or kidney cancer. This sample comprised CD4+ or CD8+ T cells sorted from blood, obtained in a trial of the OX40 agonist ivuxolimab. CDR3 residues: CASSGGSGNTEAFF. CDR3 nucleotide sequence: TGCGCCAGCAGTGGAGGGTCCGGGAACACTGAAGCTTTCTTT.